This T cell receptor beta chain was found in a study of blood T cell repertoires in COVID-19. Study details: COVID-19 samples, acute and convalescent, were from the United States, Italy and Spain. T cells, B-cell-depleted T cells, or PBMCs provided the cDNA or gDNA that served as material.

As processed by the authors: Cell counts per sample came from amplifying reference gene primers. Libraries were prepared by immunoSEQ multiplex PCR; TCRdb keeps only in-frame clonotypes and omits some of them. That table supplies the V and J calls and clone size; D and trimming were determined from the DNA. The sample has 250,000 or so clones; around 84% are singletons. CDR1 and CDR2 (germline): SGHDT, YYEEEE. V lost 5 bases and J 0 bases, leaving 11 bases between the germline ends. The CDR3 is 14 amino acids. This clonotype was obtained from a man aged 60 to 69 with acute or convalescent COVID-19. Sample: peripheral blood. The chain has TRBV5-6 and TRBJ1-1; a weak D match, TRBD1 (6 bases). Here the CDR3 DNA reads TGTGCCAGCAGGCCGGGACACCTGAACACTGAAGCTTTCTTT. It specifies CASRPGHLNTEAFF.